The 5 T cell receptor beta chains given below trace back to one sample, sequenced in a study of tumor and adjacent non-tumor tissue in lung cancer. Three rounds of nested PCR, following a modified ARM-PCR protocol, produced the TCRbeta library. TCRdb reanalysed the multiplex PCR reads using MiXCR and keeps one entry per CDR3 protein. The data contain approximately 130,000 distinct CDR3 sequences, 66% of them seen just once; the ten biggest clones take up more than 10%. This sample's RNA came from whole unsorted tissue. The sample consisted of lung tumor tissue. The receptors shown here come from a man under 40 with non-small cell lung cancer.

J is TRBJ2-7 and V is TRBV24-1, with 7 bases aligning to TRBD1. Trimming took 3 bases from V and 5 from J; bases not matched to a gene: 9. CDR1 and CDR2 from the germline V gene are KGHDR and SFDVKD. This CDR3 contains 15 residues. The CDR3 here is CATSDTTTGSDEQYF. DNA of the CDR3: TGTGCCACCAGTGATACCACGACAGGGTCGGACGAGCAGTACTTC.

The rearrangement links TRBV6-5 to TRBJ1-1; D is undetermined. CDR1 MNHEY and CDR2 SVGAGI come from the germline V gene. CDR3 length: 13 residues. Trimming removed 5 bases from V and 7 bases from J, with 14 bases in between. CDR3 DNA sequence: TGTGCCAGCAGTCCACGAATCTCAATTGAAGCTTTCTTT. This sequence encodes CASSPRISIEAFF.

In the case of this clonotype: A read error is possible here, since a much larger clone lies one base away. The conserved phenylalanine or tryptophan normally closing the CDR3 is absent here, so this likely arose from a read error. The V gene is TRBV6-1, the J gene TRBJ2-4, with D perhaps TRBD1 or TRBD2 (5 bases each). This CDR3 spans 12 amino acids. Germline V gene data show CDR1 as MNHNS and CDR2 as SASEGT. With 7 bases removed from V and 9 bases from J, the gap between germline ends came to 13 bases. The CDR3 bases are TGTGCCAGCACCGAGGGGTTGGGCATTCAGTACTCC. It specifies CASTEGLGIQYS.

The sample holds a few counts of this clonotype. The gene calls are TRBV6-5 and TRBJ2-7, with D unclear. Germline V lookup: CDR1 MNHEY, CDR2 SVGAGI. V was cut by 5 bases and J by 3 bases, with 14 bases left in between. The CDR3 sequence is 14 residues long. In nucleotides, the CDR3 is TGTGCCAGCAGTCAGACCGGACGGAGCTACGAGCAGTACTTC. Translating it yields CASSQTGRSYEQYF.

This clonotype was seen many times. V is TRBV4-2 and J is TRBJ1-2; D is undetermined. This CDR3 comprises 11 residues. V lost 4 bases, J lost 8 bases, and 8 bases lay in between. The germline gives CDR1 LGHNA, CDR2 YNFKEQ. The CDR3 loop is CASSPGNGYTF. CDR3 nucleotides: TGTGCCAGCAGCCCGGGGAACGGCTACACCTTC.